This is a list of T cell receptor beta chains from one sample in a study of identical twins. TCRdb itself ran the 5' RACE reads through MiXCR, one entry per CDR3 protein. The repertoire holds 450,000 or so distinct CDR3 sequences, with around 24% as singletons. This sample was also put to use in a study of T cells expressing NK-cell markers.

The sample taken for sequencing was CD4+ T cells sorted from blood. Source of these receptors: a woman in her late teens or twenties in good health. The CDR3 runs from the conserved cysteine through the conserved F or W. The order of the fields is D gene, V gene, clone size, J gene, CDR3 protein, CDR3 DNA. D genes are given only for firm matches. Size is omitted from some rows. Given values are once, few, many or a class for expanded clones.

d_call: NA; v_call: TRBV6-1; clone_size: few; j_call: TRBJ2-3; cdr3_aa: CASSTPVGSDTQYF; cdr3_nt: TGTGCCAGCAGTACACCGGTAGGCTCAGATACGCAGTATTTT
d_call: TRBD2; v_call: TRBV20-1; clone_size: NA; j_call: TRBJ2-3; cdr3_aa: CSARGPSGADTQYF; cdr3_nt: TGCAGTGCTAGGGGGCCTAGCGGAGCAGATACGCAGTATTTT
d_call: NA; v_call: TRBV5-4; clone_size: once; j_call: TRBJ2-1; cdr3_aa: CASSLDLSGVEQFF; cdr3_nt: TGTGCCAGCAGCTTGGATCTTAGCGGAGTTGAGCAGTTCTTC
d_call: NA; v_call: TRBV3-1; clone_size: NA; j_call: TRBJ2-7; cdr3_aa: CATRDRKGEQYF; cdr3_nt: TGTGCCACCCGCGACAGAAAAGGGGAGCAGTACTTC
d_call: NA; v_call: TRBV9; clone_size: few; j_call: TRBJ2-1; cdr3_aa: CASSVGERFNEQFF; cdr3_nt: TGTGCCAGCAGCGTAGGCGAAAGGTTCAATGAGCAGTTCTTC
d_call: TRBD2; v_call: TRBV27; clone_size: few; j_call: TRBJ2-1; cdr3_aa: CATQVAGGRYNEQFF; cdr3_nt: TGTGCCACCCAAGTTGCGGGGGGACGTTACAATGAGCAGTTCTTC
d_call: NA; v_call: TRBV24-1; clone_size: NA; j_call: TRBJ2-1; cdr3_aa: CATSDLGGGPDEQFF; cdr3_nt: TGTGCCACCAGTGATTTGGGAGGAGGGCCGGATGAGCAGTTCTTC
d_call: TRBD2; v_call: TRBV7-9; clone_size: NA; j_call: TRBJ2-2; cdr3_aa: CASSLSPGRFDTGELFF; cdr3_nt: TGTGCCAGCAGCTTGAGCCCCGGGAGGTTCGACACCGGGGAGCTGTTTTTT
d_call: NA; v_call: TRBV10-3; clone_size: NA; j_call: TRBJ1-1; cdr3_aa: CAISSLNTEAFF; cdr3_nt: TGTGCCATCAGCTCCTTGAACACTGAAGCTTTCTTT
d_call: NA; v_call: TRBV12-3/TRBV12-4; clone_size: NA; j_call: TRBJ1-5; cdr3_aa: CASSLRSGTYSNQPQHF; cdr3_nt: TGTGCCAGCAGTTTAAGATCTGGAACTTATAGCAATCAGCCCCAGCATTTT
d_call: TRBD1; v_call: TRBV15; clone_size: few; j_call: TRBJ2-5; cdr3_aa: CATRGTVETQYF; cdr3_nt: TGTGCCACCAGGGGGACAGTGGAGACCCAGTACTTC
d_call: TRBD2; v_call: TRBV28; clone_size: NA; j_call: TRBJ2-4; cdr3_aa: CASSLGGAVNIQYF; cdr3_nt: TGTGCCAGCTCCCTGGGAGGGGCTGTGAACATTCAGTACTTC
d_call: TRBD2; v_call: TRBV6-1; clone_size: few; j_call: TRBJ2-3; cdr3_aa: CASSGYGGGTDTQYF; cdr3_nt: TGTGCCAGCAGTGGTTATGGGGGGGGCACAGATACGCAGTATTTT
d_call: TRBD2; v_call: TRBV4-2; clone_size: few; j_call: TRBJ2-3; cdr3_aa: CASSQGTSITDTQYF; cdr3_nt: TGTGCCAGCAGCCAGGGGACTAGTATAACGGATACGCAGTATTTT
d_call: TRBD1; v_call: TRBV18; clone_size: few; j_call: TRBJ2-1; cdr3_aa: CASFRDRDYNEQFF; cdr3_nt: TGTGCCAGTTTTCGAGACAGGGACTACAATGAGCAGTTCTTC
d_call: NA; v_call: TRBV5-5; clone_size: few; j_call: TRBJ1-1; cdr3_aa: CASSSRPPNTEAFF; cdr3_nt: TGTGCCAGCAGCTCGAGACCTCCGAACACTGAAGCTTTCTTT
d_call: NA; v_call: TRBV5-1; clone_size: few; j_call: TRBJ1-6; cdr3_aa: CASMRQERGSPLHF; cdr3_nt: TGCGCCAGCATGAGACAGGAGCGGGGTTCACCCCTCCACTTT
d_call: TRBD1; v_call: TRBV7-8; clone_size: few; j_call: TRBJ2-7; cdr3_aa: CASSSSRTGGYYEQYF; cdr3_nt: TGTGCCAGCAGCTCCTCCCGGACAGGGGGGTACTACGAGCAGTACTTC
d_call: NA; v_call: TRBV10-3; clone_size: many; j_call: TRBJ2-5; cdr3_aa: CAISGSGEETQYF; cdr3_nt: TGTGCCATCAGTGGGTCAGGGGAGGAGACCCAGTACTTC
d_call: TRBD1; v_call: TRBV29-1; clone_size: few; j_call: TRBJ2-3; cdr3_aa: CSTGQGATDTQYF; cdr3_nt: TGCAGCACTGGGCAGGGGGCCACAGATACGCAGTATTTT
d_call: NA; v_call: TRBV28; clone_size: NA; j_call: TRBJ1-2; cdr3_aa: CASILSGRSPSYGYTF; cdr3_nt: TGTGCCAGCATTCTATCCGGACGGAGCCCTTCGTATGGCTACACCTTC
d_call: TRBD2; v_call: TRBV12-3/TRBV12-4; clone_size: many; j_call: TRBJ2-5; cdr3_aa: CASSTGTSGNQYF; cdr3_nt: TGTGCCAGCAGTACCGGGACTAGCGGCAATCAGTACTTC
d_call: NA; v_call: TRBV5-1; clone_size: few; j_call: TRBJ2-7; cdr3_aa: CASSSQGIGSYEQYF; cdr3_nt: TGCGCCAGCAGCTCGCAGGGGATTGGGTCCTACGAGCAGTACTTC
d_call: NA; v_call: TRBV6-2/TRBV6-3; clone_size: few; j_call: TRBJ1-1; cdr3_aa: CASTTGYTEAFF; cdr3_nt: TGTGCCAGCACTACAGGCTACACTGAAGCTTTCTTT
d_call: NA; v_call: TRBV20-1; clone_size: NA; j_call: TRBJ2-2; cdr3_aa: CSARAAVTGELFF; cdr3_nt: TGCAGTGCTAGAGCAGCGGTCACCGGGGAGCTGTTTTTT
d_call: TRBD1; v_call: TRBV5-5; clone_size: NA; j_call: TRBJ1-6; cdr3_aa: CASSLEGAGGSPLHF; cdr3_nt: TGTGCCAGCAGCTTGGAGGGGGCAGGGGGTTCACCCCTCCACTTT
d_call: NA; v_call: TRBV12-3/TRBV12-4; clone_size: many; j_call: TRBJ2-5; cdr3_aa: CASTNLGTETQYF; cdr3_nt: TGTGCCAGCACTAATCTAGGGACAGAGACCCAGTACTTC
d_call: TRBD2; v_call: TRBV10-3; clone_size: NA; j_call: TRBJ2-2; cdr3_aa: CAIGGGPNTGELFF; cdr3_nt: TGTGCCATCGGGGGGGGACCGAACACCGGGGAGCTGTTTTTT
d_call: TRBD2; v_call: TRBV20-1; clone_size: NA; j_call: TRBJ2-5; cdr3_aa: CSARPGGLGTQYF; cdr3_nt: TGCAGTGCTAGACCCGGGGGGTTAGGGACCCAGTACTTC
d_call: NA; v_call: TRBV5-1; clone_size: NA; j_call: TRBJ1-1; cdr3_aa: CASRGQGMNTEAFF; cdr3_nt: TGCGCCAGCCGGGGGCAAGGCATGAACACTGAAGCTTTCTTT
d_call: TRBD1; v_call: TRBV12-3/TRBV12-4; clone_size: NA; j_call: TRBJ2-2; cdr3_aa: CASSLRTGGSGELFF; cdr3_nt: TGTGCCAGCAGTCTTCGGACAGGGGGTTCCGGGGAGCTGTTTTTT
d_call: NA; v_call: TRBV20-1; clone_size: NA; j_call: TRBJ2-2; cdr3_aa: CSAQTGGRGTGELFF; cdr3_nt: TGCAGTGCTCAGACTGGGGGACGTGGCACCGGGGAGCTGTTTTTT
d_call: TRBD2; v_call: TRBV7-9; clone_size: few; j_call: TRBJ2-3; cdr3_aa: CASSLRREPADTQYF; cdr3_nt: TGTGCCAGCAGCTTGAGGCGGGAGCCCGCAGATACGCAGTATTTT
d_call: NA; v_call: TRBV15; clone_size: once; j_call: TRBJ2-1; cdr3_aa: CATSRDLANREVEQFF; cdr3_nt: TGTGCCACCAGCAGAGATCTGGCCAACAGGGAGGTTGAGCAGTTCTTC
d_call: NA; v_call: TRBV9; clone_size: once; j_call: TRBJ2-2; cdr3_aa: CASSVNAWRTGELFF; cdr3_nt: TGTGCCAGCAGCGTGAATGCTTGGAGAACCGGGGAGCTGTTTTTT
d_call: TRBD2; v_call: TRBV7-6; clone_size: few; j_call: TRBJ2-7; cdr3_aa: CASSMASGVSEQYF; cdr3_nt: TGTGCCAGCAGCATGGCTAGCGGTGTGTCAGAGCAGTACTTC
d_call: NA; v_call: TRBV10-3; clone_size: NA; j_call: TRBJ2-4; cdr3_aa: CAISDRDIDDIQYF; cdr3_nt: TGTGCCATCAGTGACCGGGACATTGACGACATTCAGTACTTC
d_call: NA; v_call: TRBV10-3; clone_size: NA; j_call: TRBJ2-3; cdr3_aa: CAISKSGLGTSTDTQYF; cdr3_nt: TGTGCCATCAGTAAATCGGGATTGGGGACTAGCACAGATACGCAGTATTTT
d_call: TRBD1; v_call: TRBV11-2; clone_size: once; j_call: TRBJ2-1; cdr3_aa: CASSFTYTGGYNEQFF; cdr3_nt: TGTGCCAGCAGCTTTACGTACACAGGGGGCTACAATGAGCAGTTCTTC
d_call: NA; v_call: TRBV12-3/TRBV12-4; clone_size: NA; j_call: TRBJ2-6; cdr3_aa: CASSPRPTANKGTGANVLTF; cdr3_nt: TGTGCCAGCAGTCCCCGCCCGACAGCGAATAAGGGTACTGGGGCCAACGTCCTGACTTTC
d_call: NA; v_call: TRBV6-2/TRBV6-3; clone_size: NA; j_call: TRBJ2-3; cdr3_aa: CASSRIADTQYF; cdr3_nt: TGTGCCAGCAGTCGAATCGCAGATACGCAGTATTTT
d_call: NA; v_call: TRBV20-1; clone_size: NA; j_call: TRBJ2-3; cdr3_aa: CSADRDTGTDTQYF; cdr3_nt: TGCAGTGCTGACCGGGACACGGGCACAGATACGCAGTATTTT
d_call: NA; v_call: TRBV6-4; clone_size: NA; j_call: TRBJ2-1; cdr3_aa: CASSTNPGSYNEQFF; cdr3_nt: TGTGCCAGCAGTACCAATCCGGGGTCCTACAATGAGCAGTTCTTC
d_call: NA; v_call: TRBV7-9; clone_size: few; j_call: TRBJ2-7; cdr3_aa: CASSFIQVRDEQYF; cdr3_nt: TGTGCCAGCAGCTTTATTCAAGTTCGGGACGAGCAGTACTTC
d_call: TRBD2; v_call: TRBV7-3; clone_size: NA; j_call: TRBJ2-5; cdr3_aa: CASSQTSLETQYF; cdr3_nt: TGTGCCAGCAGCCAGACTAGCCTGGAGACCCAGTACTTC